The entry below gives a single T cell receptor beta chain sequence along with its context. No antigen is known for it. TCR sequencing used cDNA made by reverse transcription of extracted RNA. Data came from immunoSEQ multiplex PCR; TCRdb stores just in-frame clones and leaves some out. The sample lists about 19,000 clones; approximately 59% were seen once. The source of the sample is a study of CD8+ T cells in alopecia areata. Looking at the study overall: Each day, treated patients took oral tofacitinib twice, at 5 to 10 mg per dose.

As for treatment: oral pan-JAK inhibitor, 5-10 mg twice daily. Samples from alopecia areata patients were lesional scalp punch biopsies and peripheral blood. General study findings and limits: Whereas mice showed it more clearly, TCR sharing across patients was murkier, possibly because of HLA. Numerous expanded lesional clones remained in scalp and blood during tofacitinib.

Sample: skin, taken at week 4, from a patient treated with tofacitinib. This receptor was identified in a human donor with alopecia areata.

The CDR3 region is CASSLATLMDEQFF. The CDR3 DNA sequence: TGCGCCAGCAGCTTGGCGACGTTGATGGATGAGCAGTTCTTC. V usage is TRBV5-1 and J usage is TRBJ2-1; the D is unclear. V was clipped by 0 bases and J by 8 bases, with 12 bases between them. Germline V lookup: CDR1 SGHRS, CDR2 YFSETQ. The CDR3 loop spans 14 amino acids.